This record looks at one T cell receptor (beta chain) sequence and its context. Some clones are missing from TCRdb's copy, which holds only in-frame ones; the method was immunoSEQ multiplex PCR. The profile shows some 260,000 clones, about 86% of them singletons. This entry comes from a study of blood T cell repertoires in COVID-19. Looking at the study overall: Whether acute or convalescent, the COVID-19 samples came from the United States, Italy and Spain. PBMCs, B-cell-depleted T cells, or T cells were the source of the cDNA or gDNA that made up the material.

CDR3 length equals 15 residues. V shed 4 bases, J shed 5 bases, and the junction held 9 bases outside the gene matches. CDR1 and CDR2 (germline): SGHNT, YYREEE (reference sequence). The sequence came from a man older than 75 with acute or convalescent COVID-19. This sequence joins TRBV5-4 and TRBJ2-5, with 9 bases identical to TRBD1. Input material: peripheral blood. CDR3 DNA: TGTGCCAGCAGCCGTCCACAGGGGGCAGGGGAGACCCAGTACTTC. The encoded protein is CASSRPQGAGETQYF.